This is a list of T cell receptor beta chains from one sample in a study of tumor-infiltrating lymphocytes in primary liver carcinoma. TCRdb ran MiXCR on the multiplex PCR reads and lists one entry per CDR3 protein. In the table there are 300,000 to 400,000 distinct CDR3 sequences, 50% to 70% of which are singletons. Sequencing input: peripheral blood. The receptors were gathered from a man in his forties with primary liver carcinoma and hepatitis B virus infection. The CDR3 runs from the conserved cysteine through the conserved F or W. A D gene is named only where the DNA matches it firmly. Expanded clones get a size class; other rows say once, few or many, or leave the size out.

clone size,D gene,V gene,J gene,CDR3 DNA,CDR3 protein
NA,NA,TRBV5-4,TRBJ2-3,TGTGCCAGCAGCGGGGGGGCGGGAGGCACAGATACGCAGTATTTT,CASSGGAGGTDTQYF
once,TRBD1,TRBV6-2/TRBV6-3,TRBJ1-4,TGTGCCAGCAGACGTCCCGGGACAGGGATTAATGAAAAACTGGTTTTT,CASRRPGTGINEKLVF
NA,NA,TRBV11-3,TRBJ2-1,TGTGTCAGCAGCCCGGGATTATACAATGAGCAGTTCTTC,CVSSPGLYNEQFF
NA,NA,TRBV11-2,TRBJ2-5,TGTGCCAGCAGCCCGAGCAAGAGCGATCTGGAGACCCAGTACTTC,CASSPSKSDLETQYF
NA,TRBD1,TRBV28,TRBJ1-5,TGTGCCAGCAGTTCCCCGGACAGGGATCAGCCCCAGCATTTT,CASSSPDRDQPQHF
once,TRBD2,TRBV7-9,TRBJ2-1,TGTGCCAGCCGAATTTCCGGGACTAGCGGGGGGGGGGGCAATGAGCAGTTCTTC,CASRISGTSGGGGNEQFF
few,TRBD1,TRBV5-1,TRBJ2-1,TGCGCCAGCAGCTTGGAGGGACAGGGGCGCGATGAGCAGTTCTTC,CASSLEGQGRDEQFF
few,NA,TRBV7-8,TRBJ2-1,TGTGCCAGCAGGGTTATAGGGGACCTCAATGAGCAGTTCTTC,CASRVIGDLNEQFF
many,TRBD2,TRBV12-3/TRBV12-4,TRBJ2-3,TGTGCCAGCAGCCCGTTCTCCCCCCGGACTAGCTTCTCAGGTGGCACAGATACGCAGTATTTT,CASSPFSPRTSFSGGTDTQYF
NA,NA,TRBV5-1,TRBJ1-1,TGCGCCAGCAGCTTTCAGGATGCTACTGAAGCTTTCTTT,CASSFQDATEAFF
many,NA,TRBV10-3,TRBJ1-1,TGTGCCAGCCGGCGGGATAACACTGAAGCTTTCTTT,CASRRDNTEAFF
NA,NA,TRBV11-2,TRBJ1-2,TGTGCCAGCGGCTTAGGGGGGGACCATGGCTACACCTTC,CASGLGGDHGYTF
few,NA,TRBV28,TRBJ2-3,TGTGCCAGCAGTCCCCCTCCCTGGGATACGCAGTATTTT,CASSPPPWDTQYF
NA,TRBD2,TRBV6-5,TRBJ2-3,TGTGCCAGCAGTTATATGGGACTAACTCCCGATACGCAGTATTTT,CASSYMGLTPDTQYF
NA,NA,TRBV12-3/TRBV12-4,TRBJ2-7,TGTGCCAGCAGTTTAGCTGGGCACTACGAGCAGTACTTC,CASSLAGHYEQYF
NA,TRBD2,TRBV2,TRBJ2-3,TGTGCCAGCAGCCCGTCGACTAGCGGGGACGGACGGCAGTATTTT,CASSPSTSGDGRQYF
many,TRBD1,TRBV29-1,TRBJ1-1,TGCAGCGTCGGGACAGTTGCAAACACTGAAGCTTTCTTT,CSVGTVANTEAFF
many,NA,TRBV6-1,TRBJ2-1,TGTGCCAGCAGTGAGGTCGAATACAATGAGCAGTTCTTC,CASSEVEYNEQFF
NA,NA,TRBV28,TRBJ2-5,TGTGCCAGCAGCGTGGTTCCGCAGGAGACCCAGTACTTC,CASSVVPQETQYF
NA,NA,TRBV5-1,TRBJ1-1,TGCGCCAGCAGCCCGGACTACAGGAACACTGAAGCTTTCTTT,CASSPDYRNTEAFF
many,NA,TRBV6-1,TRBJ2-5,TGTGCCAGCAGTGAAGCGGTGGGCGGCCAAGAGACCCAGTACTTC,CASSEAVGGQETQYF
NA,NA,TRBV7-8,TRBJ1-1,TGTGCCAGCAGCTTAGTCGTCAGGAACACTGAAGCTTTCTTT,CASSLVVRNTEAFF
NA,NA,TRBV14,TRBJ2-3,TGCGCCAGCAGCCAAGAACAGGGTAGTGCGAAGTATTTT,CASSQEQGSAKYF
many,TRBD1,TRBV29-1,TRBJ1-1,TGCAGCGGTCTACAGGGGCCCCAAGCTTTCTTT,CSGLQGPQAFF
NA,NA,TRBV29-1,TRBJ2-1,TGCAGCGTTGGGACCAGCGGCCCCTACAATGAGCTATTCTTC,CSVGTSGPYNELFF
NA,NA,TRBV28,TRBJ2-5,TGTGCCAGCAGTACCGATAATCAAGAGACCCAGTACTTC,CASSTDNQETQYF
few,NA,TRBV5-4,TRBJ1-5,TGTGCCAGCAGCTTGGGGGGCCCCGATCAGCCCCAGCATTTT,CASSLGGPDQPQHF
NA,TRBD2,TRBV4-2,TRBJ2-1,TGTGCCAGCAGCCCTACTAGCGGGAGCTACAATGTGCAGTTCTTC,CASSPTSGSYNVQFF
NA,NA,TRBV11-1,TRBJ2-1,TGTGCCAGCAACTTAGTCGGGACAAGGTACAATGAGCAGTTCTTC,CASNLVGTRYNEQFF
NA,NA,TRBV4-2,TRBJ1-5,TGTGCCAGCAGTCAAGTTACGGTGGGCAATCAGCCCCAGCATTTT,CASSQVTVGNQPQHF
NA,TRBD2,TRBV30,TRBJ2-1,TGTGCCTGGAGTGAGACTAGCGTGGGAAATGAACAGTTCTTC,CAWSETSVGNEQFF
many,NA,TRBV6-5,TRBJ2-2,TGTGCCAGCAGCGGGACGAACACCGGGGAGCTGTTTTTT,CASSGTNTGELFF
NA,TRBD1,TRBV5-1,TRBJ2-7,TGCGCCAGCAGGTACCGGACAGGGGTGGACGAGCAGTACTTC,CASRYRTGVDEQYF
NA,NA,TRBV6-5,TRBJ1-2,TGTGCCGGCAGCTTAGACGGCACTAACTATGGCTACACCTTC,CAGSLDGTNYGYTF
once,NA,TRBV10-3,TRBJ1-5,TGTGCCATCAGTGGAACAAGGTCTAGCAACCAGCCCCAGCATTTT,CAISGTRSSNQPQHF
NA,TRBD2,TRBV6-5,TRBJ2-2,TGTGCCAGCAGCCGCACCAGACGGGGGGTAAACACCGGGGAGCTGTTTTTT,CASSRTRRGVNTGELFF
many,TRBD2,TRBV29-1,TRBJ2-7,TGCAGCGTTCGGACTAGCGGGTCCTACGAGCAGTACTTC,CSVRTSGSYEQYF
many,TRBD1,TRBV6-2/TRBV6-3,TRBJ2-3,TGTGCCAGCAGGACGGACAGGGGAACAGATACGCAGTATTTT,CASRTDRGTDTQYF
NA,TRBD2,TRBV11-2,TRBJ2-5,TGTGCCAGCAGTTTAAATAGCGGGATGTCCCTAGAGACCCAGTACTTC,CASSLNSGMSLETQYF
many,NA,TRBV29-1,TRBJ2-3,TGCAGCGTTGAACAGGGCGCAGATACGCAGTATTTT,CSVEQGADTQYF
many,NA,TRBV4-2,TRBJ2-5,TGTGCCAGCAGCCCCGTAATTTCAGGCTTCCAAGAGACCCAGTACTTC,CASSPVISGFQETQYF
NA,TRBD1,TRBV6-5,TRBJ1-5,TGTGCCGGCCAGCAGTTTTCAGGGGGTAGTCAGCCCCAGCGTTTC,CAGQQFSGGSQPQRF
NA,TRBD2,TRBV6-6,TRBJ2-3,TGTGCCAGCAGTTATTCCCGGGACGGGGGGACAGATACGCAGTATTTT,CASSYSRDGGTDTQYF
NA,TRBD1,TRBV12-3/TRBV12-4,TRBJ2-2,TGTGCCAACAGCCGGGGACAGGGATTGTTCGGGGAGCTGTTTTTT,CANSRGQGLFGELFF
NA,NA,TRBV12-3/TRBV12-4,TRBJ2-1,TGTGTCAGCAGCCCCAAGCGGGCGCTGGTGGTCCATGAGCAGTTCTTC,CVSSPKRALVVHEQFF
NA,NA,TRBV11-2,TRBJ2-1,TGTGTCAGCAGCTTAGTCGGTTGGGGAAGAACCTACAATGAGCAGTTCTTC,CVSSLVGWGRTYNEQFF
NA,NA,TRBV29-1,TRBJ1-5,TGCAGCGCTGGGGGGAGCAGTCAGCCCCAGCATTTT,CSAGGSSQPQHF
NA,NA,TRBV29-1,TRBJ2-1,TGCGGCGTTGTTGAACTAGCTGGGGAAGGCCTCCAGTTCTTC,CGVVELAGEGLQFF
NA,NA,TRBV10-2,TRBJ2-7,TGCGCCAGCACCGACCGGACCCAAAAATACGAGCAGTACTTC,CASTDRTQKYEQYF
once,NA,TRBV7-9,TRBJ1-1,TGTGCCGCCGCTCGGCCTGTGCCGAACACTGAAGCTTTCTTT,CAAARPVPNTEAFF
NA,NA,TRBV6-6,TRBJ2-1,TGTGCCAGTCAAGAAGCCGAGCAGCCTTACAATGAGCAGTTCTTC,CASQEAEQPYNEQFF
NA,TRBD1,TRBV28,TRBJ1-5,TGTGCCAGCAGCCCGAATGGACAGGGGGGTCAGCCCCAGCATTTT,CASSPNGQGGQPQHF
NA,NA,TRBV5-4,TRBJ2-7,TGTGCCAGCAGCTTGGGGTGGCCTTCCGAGCTGTACTTC,CASSLGWPSELYF
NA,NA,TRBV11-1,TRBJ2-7,TGTGCCAGCAGCAAGGGGACAAGGGCTACCTACAAGCAGTACTTC,CASSKGTRATYKQYF
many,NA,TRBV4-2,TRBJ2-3,TGTGCCAGCAGCCAAGGCACCTCAGGCGTTACAGATACGCAGTATTTT,CASSQGTSGVTDTQYF
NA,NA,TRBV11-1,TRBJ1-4,TGTGCCAACAGCACTTCTAATGAAAAACTGTTTTTT,CANSTSNEKLFF
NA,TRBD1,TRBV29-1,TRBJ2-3,TGCAGCGTTGATAGGACAGGGGGCACAAATACGCAGTATTTT,CSVDRTGGTNTQYF
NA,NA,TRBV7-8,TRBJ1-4,TGTGCCAGCAGCTCAGCGGAGCATGGGGCAGGAGAAAAACTGTTTTTT,CASSSAEHGAGEKLFF